This T cell receptor (beta chain) was sequenced in a study of blood T cell repertoires in COVID-19 (dated by TCRdb to 2018 to 2020). Describing the broader study: Samples from collaborators originated in the United States, Italy and Spain and spanned both the acute and convalescent phases of COVID-19. The prospective study material was composed of cDNA or gDNA derived from T cells, B-cell-depleted T cells, or PBMCs. Subjects who had been exposed to COVID-19, were actively infected with it, or had recovered from it provided the deeply sampled blood TCRbeta repertoires that made up the dataset. The repertoires were released in a freely available public database intended as a resource for research on the immune response to SARS-CoV-2. The samples were drawn from the first 160 participants of the ongoing ImmuneRACE study and from about 1,200 subjects provided by 6 global collaborators. A de-identified subject ID, COVID-19 status, age in years and sex were almost always included in the sample metadata. Where available, HLA class I and class II types were taken from metadata supplied by the sample provider and were not determined by assay-based typing. Overall study outcomes, separate from this receptor: The amount of clinical and demographic metadata varied by source and participant and was provided uncurated.

TCRbeta CDR3 regions were amplified from genomic DNA by means of the immunoSEQ Assay, a bias-controlled multiplex PCR. On the authors' methods: The number of nucleated cells in each sample was estimated from the amplification of reference gene primers within the assay. To quantify the absolute abundance of each unique TCRbeta CDR3 rearrangement, sequence reads were collapsed and filtered. For each sample, productive Simpson clonality was calculated as the square root of Simpson's diversity index across productive rearrangements. TCRdb stores this immuneACCESS table with in-frame sequences only. Part of the clones is absent; in the studies checked, under half of the shortfall reflects unresolved V genes, and no reason is known for the rest. V, J and clone size are those of that table, while D and trimming were read from the DNA. For this sample the table gives about 410,000 clones, of which approximately 90% were detected only once. Roughly 1.4% of the sample goes to the ten largest clones.

The collaborating institutions used their own protocols to collect whole blood in K2EDTA tubes. For TCRbeta analysis, collaborators shipped samples as frozen whole blood, isolated PBMCs, or DNA extracted from either of those sample types. Reading from cysteine to phenylalanine, the CDR3 counts 15 amino acids. The DNA shown is the 45-base CDR3, in frame from base 1. As encoded in the germline V gene, CDR1 is MGHDK while CDR2 is SYGVNS. V loses 4 bases, J loses 0 bases, and the germline ends lie 9 bases apart. For this clone: The target of this receptor is not known. No base quality values were provided; no much bigger clone lies one nucleotide off.

The rearrangement joined TRBV25-1 to TRBJ1-4; no D gene can be assigned with confidence. The source material was peripheral blood. The origin of this receptor is a woman aged 25-40 years with active or convalescent COVID-19. The CDR3 loop reads CASSALLATNEKLFF. Here is the DNA: TGTGCCAGCAGTGCCTTATTAGCAACTAATGAAAAACTGTTTTTT.